This note documents a single T cell receptor beta chain sequence. It was RNA transcripts that yielded the amplified TCR beta CDR3 regions. The HTBI primer set was used in a first-round RT-PCR of the TCR CDR3. TCRdb used MiXCR to reprocess the multiplex PCR reads, holding one entry per CDR3 protein. This sample yields 500,000 or so distinct CDR3 sequences, of which roughly 18% are seen a single time; approximately 15% belongs to the top ten. CDR1 LGHDT and CDR2 YNNKEL come from the germline V gene (reference sequence). J gave up 5 bases and V 4 bases, and 8 bases lay outside the gene matches. The CDR3 sequence is 15 residues long. The sample belongs to a study of T cells in Graves' hyperthyroidism and ophthalmopathy. Patients were excluded for uncontrolled infection, other autoimmune disease, pregnancy or lactation.

V and J are TRBV3-1 and TRBJ2-1, with TRBD2 identical over 7 bases. The sequence derives from a woman aged 18-35 years with Graves' ophthalmopathy. Sequencing input: blood. This chain's CDR3 is CASSPGLGVNNEQFF. CDR3 DNA sequence: TGTGCCAGCAGCCCCGGACTAGGGGTTAACAATGAGCAGTTCTTC.